One sample yielded the 6 T cell receptor beta chains listed below, sequenced in a study of cytomegalovirus exposure and HLA in healthy donors. The PCR ran on 60 Vbeta and 13 Jbeta primers. Only in-frame clones appear in the TCRdb table, and some are missing; sequencing was by immunoSEQ multiplex PCR. The data show approximately 170,000 clones, around 78% seen once. Sequences were obtained from PBMCs. The receptors shown here come from a middle-aged man in good health and CMV-seronegative.

The chain couples TRBV30 to TRBJ2-1, with 14 bases matching TRBD2. This CDR3 is built from 17 residues. With 3 bases clipped from V and 0 bases from J, the junction kept 4 bases outside the gene matches. The germline CDR1 and CDR2 sequences are GTSNPN and SVGIG (reference sequence). CDR3 loop: CAWRGLAGAYSYNEQFF. The CDR3 nucleotides are TGTGCCTGGAGGGGACTAGCGGGAGCTTACTCCTACAATGAGCAGTTCTTC.

The chain has TRBV5-1 and TRBJ2-5; D gene unclear. Germline lookup yields CDR1 SGHRS and CDR2 YFSETQ. The V gene lost 1 base and the J gene lost 4 bases, with 8 bases spanning the gap. This CDR3 region has 13 residues. CDR3 nucleotides: TGCGCCAGCAGCTTGACCTTTAGAGAGACCCAGTACTTC. Its protein product is CASSLTFRETQYF.

In nucleotides, the CDR3 is TGTGCCAGTAGTCAGTTAGGACAGGGGCAAGGCGAGCAGTACTTC. Its protein product is CASSQLGQGQGEQYF. V and J are TRBV19 and TRBJ2-7; 9 nucleotides align to TRBD1. The germline V gene has CDR1 LNHDA and CDR2 SQIVND (reference sequence). The CDR3 consists of 15 residues. V shed 5 bases and J 6 bases; nucleotides not matched to a gene: 11.

This chain links TRBV7-2 with TRBJ1-2; D possibly corresponds to TRBD1 (5 bases). The CDR3 is 15 amino acids. Trimming stripped 5 bases from V and 4 bases from J, with 17 bases between. Germline V lookup: CDR1 SGHTA, CDR2 FQGNSA. CDR3 amino acids: CASSASLQGTYGYTF. The DNA of the CDR3 is TGTGCCAGCAGCGCATCCCTGCAGGGCACCTATGGCTACACCTTC.

The genes are TRBV6-4 and TRBJ2-7, with TRBD2 identical over 9 bases. The CDR3 runs to 14 residues. CDR1 is MRHNA, CDR2 SNTAGT, per germline. V was clipped by 6 bases and J by 0 bases; unmatched bases: 3. The CDR3 protein is CASSPSGDSYEQYF. CDR3 nucleotides: TGTGCCAGCAGCCCTAGCGGGGACTCCTACGAGCAGTACTTC.

V gene TRBV19 combines with J gene TRBJ1-1; TRBD1 aligns across 9 bases. This CDR3 has 17 residues. In germline, CDR1 is LNHDA, CDR2 SQIVND (reference sequence). With 6 bases clipped from V and 1 base from J, the junction kept 12 bases outside the gene matches. As DNA, the CDR3 is TGTGCCAGTAGGACACTAAACCTGGACAGGGGGAACACTGAAGCTTTCTTT. It is translated as CASRTLNLDRGNTEAFF. Based on the CDR3 plus reference TRBV19 and TRBJ1-1, the full variable domain is DGGITQSPKYLFRKEGQNVTLSCEQNLNHDAMYWYRQDPGQGLRLIYYSQIVNDFQKGDIAEGYSVSREKKESFPLTVTSAQKNPTAFYLCASRTLNLDRGNTEAFFGQGTRLTVV.